The 3 T cell receptor beta chains presented below share a single source sample, sequenced in a study of cytomegalovirus exposure and HLA in healthy donors. Primers: 60 Vbeta forward and 13 Jbeta reverse. Sequenced by immunoSEQ multiplex PCR; TCRdb stores in-frame clones only, minus some. Here the sample spans 94,000 or so clones, around 71% being singletons. Input material: PBMCs. Receptors were obtained from a man aged 60 to 69 in good health and CMV-seronegative.

In DNA, the CDR3 is TGTGCCAGCAGCTCCTTGGGACTAGCGGGAGTACCCAATGAGCAGTTCTTC. Encoded protein: CASSSLGLAGVPNEQFF. The rearrangement links TRBV7-9 to TRBJ2-1, with 14 bases matching TRBD2. V was clipped by 4 bases and J by 6 bases; unmatched bases: 8. From germline, CDR1 is SEHNR and CDR2 FQNEAQ (reference sequence). The CDR3 loop spans 17 amino acids.

The gene calls are TRBV4-2 and TRBJ1-1; D remains unclear. This CDR3 has 14 residues. The V gene lost 1 base and the J gene lost 2 bases, with 8 bases spanning the gap. Per germline, CDR1 LGHNA and CDR2 YNFKEQ. The CDR3 DNA reads as TGTGCCAGCAGCCAAGTGGCCCCCAACACTGAAGCTTTCTTT. It specifies CASSQVAPNTEAFF.

The chain links TRBV28 to TRBJ2-1; 9 nucleotides line up with TRBD2. Germline assignment: CDR1 MDHEN and CDR2 SYDVKM. CDR3 length equals 15 residues. V lost 4 bases, J lost 6 bases, and 7 bases stayed unmatched. Written as DNA, the CDR3 is TGTGCCAGCAGTTCTAGCGGGACTTCGGGCAATGAGCAGTTCTTC. It yields the protein CASSSSGTSGNEQFF.